A single sample gave rise to the 16 T cell receptor beta chains below, sequenced in a study of blood T cell repertoires in COVID-19. Using immunoSEQ multiplex PCR, the repertoire was profiled, and TCRdb retains in-frame clones only, with some absent. The sample carries about 670,000 clones, 90% recorded once. Sample: peripheral blood. All receptors come from a woman younger than 35 with acute or convalescent COVID-19.

The chain employs TRBV29-1 and TRBJ1-1; possibly TRBD1 for D (5 bases). Germline V gene lookup returns CDR1 SQVTM and CDR2 ANQGSEA. V gave up 6 bases and J gave up 1 base, with 15 bases separating them. The CDR3 extends over 14 amino acids. DNA for the CDR3: TGCAGCGTCGCCCATTCGGGGGGGAACACTGAAGCTTTCTTT. Translated: CSVAHSGGNTEAFF.

The chain links TRBV5-1 to TRBJ1-1, with 8 positions matching TRBD1. This CDR3 spans 15 amino acids. With V trimmed by 4 bases and J by 11 bases, 16 bases remained unmatched. Germline loops: CDR1 SGHRS, CDR2 YFSETQ. The CDR3 protein is CASSLFSGGEVPAFF. The CDR3 DNA is TGCGCCAGCAGCCTATTCTCAGGGGGCGAGGTCCCGGCTTTCTTT.

Regarding this clone: This sample also contains other DNA sequences that code for the same CDR3. The chain employs TRBV5-1 and TRBJ2-3, with D tentatively TRBD2 (5 bases). V lost 2 bases and J lost 2, with 6 bases in between. The CDR3 sequence is 13 residues long. Germline CDR1 and CDR2: SGHRS and YFSETQ. The chain's CDR3 is CASSFRDTDTQYF. CDR3 DNA: TGCGCCAGCAGCTTCCGGGACACAGATACGCAGTATTTT.

This clone came up a few times. This chain links TRBV6-4 with TRBJ2-7, with TRBD1 matching over 8 bases. Germline-derived CDR1 and CDR2 are MRHNA and SNTAGT. The CDR3 runs to 13 residues. Trimming at V came to 0 bases and at J to 6 bases, leaving 1 base not matched to a gene. The CDR3 DNA sequence: TGTGCCAGCAGTGACTCCGACAGGGGCGAGCAGTACTTC. This codes for CASSDSDRGEQYF.

The V and J genes are TRBV19 and TRBJ2-1; tentative D call: TRBD2 (5 bases). CDR1 LNHDA and CDR2 SQIVND come from the germline V gene (reference sequence). Trimming left V 4 bases short and J 9 bases short, with 10 bases between. The CDR3 totals 12 residues. The CDR3 region is CASSRLGGEQFF. In nucleotides, the CDR3 is TGTGCCAGTAGTAGGCTAGGAGGTGAGCAGTTCTTC.

J is TRBJ2-7 and V is TRBV20-1; D unresolved. V lost 3 bases, J lost 5 bases, and 8 bases lay in between. The germline V gene encodes CDR1 DFQATT and CDR2 SNEGSKA (reference sequence). CDR3 length: 11 amino acids. The CDR3: CSASQKNEQYF. In nucleotides, the CDR3 is TGCAGTGCTAGTCAGAAGAACGAGCAGTACTTC.

The V and J genes are TRBV3-1 (or the pseudogene TRBV3-2) and TRBJ2-3, with 7 bases lining up with TRBD2. This CDR3 region has 17 residues. V shed 4 bases and J 0 bases; nucleotides not matched to a gene: 10. The germline gives CDR1 LGHDT, CDR2 YNNKEL (reference sequence). The CDR3 sequence: CASSRRGREGSTDTQYF. CDR3 DNA: TGTGCCAGCAGCCGGAGAGGTAGGGAGGGAAGCACAGATACGCAGTATTTT.

The rearrangement joins TRBV24-1 to TRBJ2-6; unclear D gene. There are 16 residues in the CDR3. Trimming took 5 bases from V and 2 from J, leaving 12 bases between them. Germline assignment: CDR1 KGHDR and CDR2 SFDVKD. The CDR3 region is CATSAADLAGANVLTF. The DNA for the CDR3 is TGTGCCACCAGTGCCGCCGACTTAGCTGGGGCCAACGTCCTGACTTTC.

V and J are TRBV2 and TRBJ1-2, with TRBD1 matching over 8 bases. Germline assignment: CDR1 SNHLY and CDR2 FYNNEI. Trimming cost V 6 bases and J 8 bases; bases outside gene matches: 8. The CDR3 has 13 amino acids. DNA of the CDR3: TGTGCCAGCAGCGTTGGACAGGGTGGCGGCTACACCTTC. This codes for CASSVGQGGGYTF.

The chain recombines TRBV4-1 with TRBJ2-1; 7 bases align to TRBD1. The CDR3 loop spans 17 amino acids. V lost 1 base and J lost 0; bases outside the gene matches: 6. Per germline, CDR1 MGHRA and CDR2 YSYEKL. The CDR3 loop reads CASSQGSGQSSYNEQFF. CDR3 sequence (DNA): TGCGCCAGCAGCCAAGGCTCGGGACAGAGCTCCTACAATGAGCAGTTCTTC.

The V call is TRBV19, the J call TRBJ1-2; 11 bases align to TRBD1. In germline, CDR1 is LNHDA, CDR2 SQIVND (reference sequence). The CDR3 covers 14 residues. After removal of 7 bases from V and 2 bases from J, the junction contained 3 bases not matched to a gene. The chain's CDR3 is CASIRTGGNYGYTF. The CDR3 DNA reads as TGTGCCAGTATTCGGACAGGGGGCAACTATGGCTACACCTTC.

This clone has a single count. The CDR3 sequence: CASSIDPDYTGRGGSNEQFF. CDR3 DNA sequence: TGTGCCAGTAGTATAGATCCCGATTATACGGGGCGGGGGGGCTCGAATGAGCAGTTCTTC. The rearrangement links TRBV19 to TRBJ2-1, with 9 nucleotides matching TRBD2. Germline CDR1 is LNHDA and CDR2 is SQIVND (reference sequence). CDR3 length equals 20 residues. V shed 0 bases and J 7 bases; nucleotides not matched to a gene: 19. Filled out from reference TRBV19 and TRBJ2-1, the complete variable domain reads DGGITQSPKYLFRKEGQNVTLSCEQNLNHDAMYWYRQDPGQGLRLIYYSQIVNDFQKGDIAEGYSVSREKKESFPLTVTSAQKNPTAFYLCASSIDPDYTGRGGSNEQFFGPGTRLTVL.

The V and J genes are TRBV15 and TRBJ1-1; D is uncertain. Germline V gene sequence: CDR1 LNHNV, CDR2 YYDKDF (reference sequence). With 1 base removed from V and 1 base from J, the gap between germline ends came to 4 bases. The CDR3 loop spans 13 amino acids. CDR3 in amino acids: CATSRGQNTEAFF. CDR3 sequence (DNA): TGTGCCACCAGCAGAGGACAGAACACTGAAGCTTTCTTT.

The V call is TRBV6-2 or TRBV6-3, the J call TRBJ1-5, with TRBD1 identical over 8 bases. Losses at the gene ends were 2 bases for V and 7 bases for J; bases not matched to a gene: 13. CDR1 and CDR2 (germline): MNHEY, SVGEGT. The length of the CDR3 is 17 residues. The CDR3 DNA reads TGTGCCAGCAGTTACGTCGACTTTGACAGGGGCCACCAGCCCCAGCATTTT. Translating it yields CASSYVDFDRGHQPQHF.

V and J are TRBV30 and TRBJ2-7, with a weak D call TRBD1 (5 bases). This CDR3 contains 13 residues. The germline V gene encodes CDR1 GTSNPN and CDR2 SVGIG (reference sequence). The V end lost 7 bases, the J end lost 2 bases, and 15 bases lay between the germline ends. The CDR3 spells CASSGSPTYEQYF. The CDR3 nucleotides read TGTGCCTCCTCAGGGTCCCCGACCTACGAGCAGTACTTC.

The J gene is TRBJ1-1, the V gene TRBV5-1; TRBD1 matches 9 bases. The J segment lost 9 bases and the V segment lost 4 bases, leaving 7 bases of the junction unmatched. This CDR3 region has 13 residues. Germline lookup yields CDR1 SGHRS and CDR2 YFSETQ. CDR3 loop: CASSPGQGLQAFF. The CDR3 coding sequence is TGCGCCAGCAGCCCGGGACAGGGTTTACAAGCTTTCTTT.